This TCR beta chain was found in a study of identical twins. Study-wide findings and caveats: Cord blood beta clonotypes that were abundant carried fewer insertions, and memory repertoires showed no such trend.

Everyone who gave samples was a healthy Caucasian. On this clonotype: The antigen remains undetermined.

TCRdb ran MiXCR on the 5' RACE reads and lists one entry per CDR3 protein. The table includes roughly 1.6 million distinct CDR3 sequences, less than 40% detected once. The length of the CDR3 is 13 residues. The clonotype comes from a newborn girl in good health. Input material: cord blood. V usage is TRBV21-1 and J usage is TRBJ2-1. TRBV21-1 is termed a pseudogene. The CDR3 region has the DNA TGTACCAGCAGCAAAGGGATCTACTGCGAGCAGTTCTTC. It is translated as CTSSKGIYCEQFF.